This is a list of T cell receptor beta chains from one sample in a study of blood T cell repertoires in COVID-19. Sequenced by immunoSEQ multiplex PCR; TCRdb stores in-frame clones only, minus some. The sample holds approximately 220,000 clones, 80% to 90% seen once. The sequenced sample was PBMCs or T cells enriched from blood (not recorded which). All receptors derive from a woman aged 35 to 49 with acute COVID-19. CDR3s include the opening cysteine and the closing phenylalanine or tryptophan. A D gene is named only where the DNA matches it firmly. Where a row states a size, it is once, few, many or the class of an expanded clone; other rows omit it.

V gene	CDR3 length	D gene	clone size	J gene	CDR3 DNA	CDR3 protein
TRBV29-1	16	TRBD1	few	TRBJ1-1	TGCAGCGCCTCGACAGGGGGAAGGGTCCGTCTCTCTGAAGCTTTCTTT	CSASTGGRVRLSEAFF
TRBV12-3/TRBV12-4	13	NA	once	TRBJ1-2	TGTGCCAGCAGGAGAGCGGGGGGCAGGGGCTACACCTTC	CASRRAGGRGYTF
TRBV4-2	12	NA	NA	TRBJ1-2	TGTGCCAGCAGCGTCGGGACTGGTGGCTACACCTTC	CASSVGTGGYTF
TRBV5-6	14	NA	few	TRBJ2-7	TGTGCCAGCAGCGGCTACAGGGCAACGGGGGAGCAGTACTTC	CASSGYRATGEQYF
TRBV4-3	14	TRBD1	NA	TRBJ1-1	TGCGCCAGCAGCCAGGACTCAGGGGGCACTGAAGCTTTCTTT	CASSQDSGGTEAFF
TRBV5-6	18	TRBD1	NA	TRBJ1-6	TGTGCCAGCAGCTTGGAATGGACAGGGAGCTCCTATAATTCACCCCTCCACTTT	CASSLEWTGSSYNSPLHF
TRBV28	14	TRBD1	NA	TRBJ1-6	TGTGCCAGCAGGGCGACAGGGGGTATTTCACCCCTCCACTTT	CASRATGGISPLHF
TRBV7-9	14	NA	NA	TRBJ2-1	TGTGCCAGCAGCTTAAATGTTGGGCGTGATGAGCAGTTCTTC	CASSLNVGRDEQFF
TRBV5-8	16	TRBD1	few	TRBJ1-6	TGTGCCAGCAGCATACCACAGGGGGGCTATAATTCACCCCTCCACTTT	CASSIPQGGYNSPLHF
TRBV29-1	14	NA	NA	TRBJ1-1	TGCAGCGTTGACAGGCCGTACGGGAACACTGAAGCTTTCTTT	CSVDRPYGNTEAFF
TRBV6-6	14	TRBD1	NA	TRBJ1-1	TGTGCCAGCTGGCAGACAGGGACGAAGACTGAAGCTTTCTTT	CASWQTGTKTEAFF
TRBV5-1	14	NA	NA	TRBJ1-4	TGCGCCAGCAGTAAACACAGAAATAATGAAAAACTGTTTTTT	CASSKHRNNEKLFF
TRBV12-5	15	TRBD1	NA	TRBJ1-5	TGTGCTAGTGGTTTGGCCGACAGGGTGCCTCAGCCCCAGCATTTT	CASGLADRVPQPQHF
TRBV30	11	NA	NA	TRBJ1-4	TGTGCCTGGACAGGCAATGAAAAACTGTTTTTT	CAWTGNEKLFF
TRBV2	13	NA	NA	TRBJ1-6	TGTGCCAGCATCAAATCCTATAATTCACCCCTCCACTTT	CASIKSYNSPLHF
TRBV4-1	15	TRBD2	once	TRBJ2-3	TGCGCCAGCAGCCAAGAAAGCGGGGGAATGGATACGCAGTATTTT	CASSQESGGMDTQYF
TRBV30	11	NA	NA	TRBJ1-2	TGTGCCTGGAGTGTCAGTTTCGGCTACACCTTC	CAWSVSFGYTF
TRBV6-6	15	TRBD1	once	TRBJ1-5	TGTGCCAGCAGTGCGACAGGGGATCCAAATCAGCCCCAGCATTTT	CASSATGDPNQPQHF
TRBV5-4	12	TRBD1	NA	TRBJ1-4	TGTGCCAGCAGCCCGGACAGGGAAAAACTGTTTTTT	CASSPDREKLFF
TRBV19	12	NA	once	TRBJ2-5	TGTGCCAGTAGCAAAACGGGAGAGACCCAGTACTTC	CASSKTGETQYF
TRBV9	16	TRBD1	NA	TRBJ1-4	TGTGCCAGCAGCGCCCGGCGGGACAGCAATAATGAAAAACTGTTTTTT	CASSARRDSNNEKLFF
TRBV18	18	NA	NA	TRBJ1-2	TGTGCCAGCTCACCAATAGTAATGGGCAGGGATACAAACTATGGCTACACCTTC	CASSPIVMGRDTNYGYTF
TRBV5-8	17	NA	NA	TRBJ2-6	TGTGCCAGCAGCTTGGTAGCCAGGGGCGCTGGGGCCAACGTCCTGACTTTC	CASSLVARGAGANVLTF
TRBV7-9	15	TRBD1	NA	TRBJ1-3	TGTGCCAGCAGCTCAACCAGGGGGAAAGGAAACACCATATATTTT	CASSSTRGKGNTIYF
TRBV9	12	NA	NA	TRBJ1-6	TGTGCCAGCAGCGTAGGCGGTTCACCCCTCCACTTT	CASSVGGSPLHF
TRBV7-3	17	NA	NA	TRBJ2-2	TGTGCCAGCAGCCCACAAGGTTACGGGGCGAACACCGGGGAGCTGTTTTTT	CASSPQGYGANTGELFF